The 23 T cell receptor beta chains below all came from one sample that was sequenced in a study of response to subunit inactivated influenza vaccine. TCRdb analysed the RT-PCR reads with MiXCR anew, one entry per CDR3 protein. The sample holds some 200,000 distinct CDR3 sequences; about 12% are singletons and the top ten take 29%. The sample was also linked to a second study, of T cells expressing NK-cell markers. That publication notes: Making the TCR beta cDNA relied on 5'RACE template switching with UMIs.

This sample comprised CD8+ T cells sorted from PBMCs, obtained about 13 days after vaccination. Source of these receptors: a man in his fifties who received an inactivated influenza vaccine.

A few counts support this clonotype. The chain couples TRBV11-2 to TRBJ2-3; the D is unclear. V was clipped by 11 bases and J by 6 bases, with 9 bases between them. CDR3 size: 10 residues. Germline V gives CDR1 SGHAT, CDR2 FQNNGV. CDR3 in amino acids: CASLGDTQYF. The CDR3, as DNA: TGTGCCTCTTTAGGTGATACGCAGTATTTT.

This clonotype was observed a few times. The V gene is TRBV5-1, the J gene TRBJ1-1, with TRBD1 matching 9 bases. The germline V gene encodes CDR1 SGHRS and CDR2 YFSETQ. This CDR3 is 14 amino acids long. V trimming: 5 bases; J trimming: 1 base; junction bases outside the gene matches: 3. Here the CDR3 reads CASRSGQGNTEAFF. The DNA for the CDR3 is TGCGCCAGCAGATCGGGACAGGGGAACACTGAAGCTTTCTTT.

The chain uses TRBV24-1 and TRBJ1-1; the D gene is possibly TRBD1 (5 bases). Germline assignment: CDR1 KGHDR and CDR2 SFDVKD. The length of the CDR3 is 16 residues. The V end was cut by 2 bases, the J end by 3 bases, with 15 bases between. CDR3 region: CATSDSTSTGDTEAFF. The CDR3 bases are TGTGCCACCAGTGATTCCACCTCCACGGGGGACACTGAAGCTTTCTTT.

This chain uses TRBV6-5 with TRBJ1-6; 7 bases match TRBD1. The germline V gene has CDR1 MNHEY and CDR2 SVGAGI. CDR3 length: 15 amino acids. With 0 bases clipped from V and 5 bases from J, the junction kept 1 base outside the gene matches. DNA of the CDR3: TGTGCCAGCAGTTACTCTGACAGGGATAATTCACCCCTCCACTTT. Translated, it gives CASSYSDRDNSPLHF.

This clonotype was detected a few times. The rearrangement links TRBV4-3 to TRBJ2-1; TRBD2 matches 10 bases. The CDR3 is 15 amino acids. Germline CDR1 LGHNA, CDR2 YSLEER. With 0 bases clipped from V and 12 bases from J, the junction kept 8 bases outside the gene matches. CDR3 sequence (DNA): TGCGCCAGCAGCCAAGATTGGCTAGCGGGGGATGTGCAGTTCTTC. This encodes CASSQDWLAGDVQFF.

This chain links TRBV20-1 with TRBJ2-4, with TRBD2 matching over 7 bases. The CDR3 consists of 13 residues. Germline assignment: CDR1 DFQATT and CDR2 SNEGSKA (reference sequence). J was trimmed by 4 bases and V by 6 bases; bases with no gene match: 6. The CDR3 here is CSATGTTKNIQYF. In nucleotides, the CDR3 is TGCAGTGCAACCGGGACTACTAAAAACATTCAGTACTTC.

This clonotype was seen ten or more times. Here the CDR3 DNA reads TGTGCCAGCAGTTACCGGGGGAATCAGCCCCAGCATTTT. The encoded protein is CASSYRGNQPQHF. This chain joins TRBV6-2 or TRBV6-3 and TRBJ1-5; D perhaps matches TRBD1 (5 bases). There are 13 residues in the CDR3. CDR1 is MNHEY and CDR2 is SVGEGT in the germline V gene. With 2 bases removed from V and 4 bases from J, the gap between germline ends came to 6 bases.

There are a few counts of this clonotype. DNA for the CDR3: TGCGCCAGCAGTTCCGGGACAGGGGATGAAAAACTGTTTTTT. As protein: CASSSGTGDEKLFF. The chain uses TRBV10-1 and TRBJ1-4, with 10 bases identical to TRBD1. The V gene's germline CDR1 is WNHNN and CDR2 SYGVQD (reference sequence). The V segment lost 5 bases and the J segment 6 bases; nucleotides outside the gene matches: 3. The CDR3 is 14 amino acids.

The chain couples TRBV2 to TRBJ2-1; weak D call: TRBD2 (6 bases). V shed 4 bases and J shed 4 bases, with 14 bases lying between them. The CDR3 is 15 amino acids. Per the germline V gene, CDR1 is SNHLY and CDR2 is FYNNEI. Here the CDR3 DNA reads TGTGCCAGCAGTGGATCTAGCGTTTTGTACAATGAGCAGTTCTTC. Protein sequence: CASSGSSVLYNEQFF.

This clonotype was seen more than once but under ten times. The chain recombines TRBV29-1 with TRBJ1-3; D is undetermined. V lost 5 bases and J 2 bases, leaving 13 bases between the germline ends. The CDR3 length is 14 residues. Germline-derived CDR1 and CDR2 are SQVTM and ANQGSEA. The CDR3 coding sequence is TGCAGCGTTTCAAATTGGGCGCCTGGAAACACCATATATTTT. It is translated as CSVSNWAPGNTIYF. Supplemented by reference TRBV29-1 and TRBJ1-3, the full variable domain reads SAVISQKPSRDICQRGTSLTIQCQVDSQVTMMFWYRQQPGQSLTLIATANQGSEATYESGFVIDKFPISRPNLTFSTLTVSNMSPEDSSIYLCSVSNWAPGNTIYFGEGSWLTVV.

The chain recombines TRBV28 with TRBJ2-6; D is uncertain. The CDR3 totals 14 residues. Trimming took off 3 bases at V and 6 bases at J, with 9 bases between the two ends. CDR1 and CDR2 (germline): MDHEN, SYDVKM. CDR3 nucleotides: TGTGCCAGCAGTTTTGGCGGAGAGGCCAACGTCCTGACTTTC. Translation: CASSFGGEANVLTF.

This chain connects TRBV20-1 to TRBJ2-1; D tentatively reads TRBD1 or TRBD2 (5 bases each). Germline lookup yields CDR1 DFQATT and CDR2 SNEGSKA (reference sequence). Trimming took off 6 bases at V and 4 bases at J, with 16 bases between the two ends. The CDR3 runs 14 residues. The CDR3 DNA reads TGCAGTGCCAAAGACTATGGGGGATACAATGAGCAGTTCTTC. Amino acids: CSAKDYGGYNEQFF.

This clonotype turned up a few times. This chain joins TRBV3-1 and TRBJ1-5; D is ambiguous. There are 17 residues in the CDR3. In germline, CDR1 is LGHDT, CDR2 YNNKEL (reference sequence). V shed 1 base and J shed 3 bases, with 16 bases lying between them. The CDR3, as DNA: TGTGCCAGCAGCCAAGGCAGCCCTGCTTGGGTCAATCAGCCCCAGCATTTT. Translating gives CASSQGSPAWVNQPQHF. Full variable domain (missing parts from reference TRBV3-1 and TRBJ1-5): DTAVSQTPKYLVTQMGNDKSIKCEQNLGHDTMYWYKQDSKKFLKIMFSYNNKELIINETVPNRFSPKSPDKAHLNLHINSLELGDSAVYFCASSQGSPAWVNQPQHFGDGTRLSIL.

The chain has TRBV9 and TRBJ2-1; TRBD2 agrees at 10 bases. Unmatched junction bases numbered 10, after V lost 3 bases and J lost 10 bases. CDR1 is SGDLS, CDR2 YYNGEE, per germline. The CDR3 loop spans 15 amino acids. CDR3 region: CASSAWGTSEREQFF. The CDR3 nucleotides are TGTGCCAGCAGCGCTTGGGGGACTAGCGAAAGGGAGCAGTTCTTC.

The chain uses TRBV21-1 and TRBJ2-7; the table's D call TRBD1 went unverified against the DNA. TRBV21-1 is a documented pseudogene. The CDR3 covers 15 residues. The CDR3 DNA reads as TGTGCCAGCAGCACGCGCCCCGGGACAGGTAGCGAGCAGTACTTC. Translated: CASSTRPGTGSEQYF.

This clonotype was detected only a few times. The chain is built from TRBV6-1 and TRBJ2-1, with a tentative D call TRBD1 (6 bases). In germline, CDR1 is MNHNS, CDR2 SASEGT. The CDR3 extends over 14 amino acids. Trimming left V 6 bases short and J 4 bases short, with 13 bases between. Here the CDR3 reads CASRTGTPYNEQFF. CDR3 DNA: TGTGCCAGCAGAACCGGGACACCTTACAATGAGCAGTTCTTC.

The DNA for the CDR3 is TGCAGCGTTGAGGGTTTGACAGGGCCTAACTATGGCTACACCTTC. It translates to CSVEGLTGPNYGYTF. V usage is TRBV29-1 and J usage is TRBJ1-2, with TRBD1 matching over 7 bases. The V gene end was trimmed by 3 bases and the J gene end by 0 bases; junction bases not matched to a gene: 7. From germline, CDR1 is SQVTM and CDR2 ANQGSEA. This CDR3 has 15 amino acids.

The chain recombines TRBV5-1 with TRBJ1-2, with 10 bases lining up with TRBD1. Germline values: CDR1 SGHRS, CDR2 YFSETQ. The CDR3 runs 14 residues. J lost 6 bases, V lost 5 bases, and 7 bases had no gene match. The CDR3 spells CASREDRGIHGYTF. The CDR3 bases are TGCGCCAGCAGGGAGGACAGGGGGATTCATGGCTACACCTTC. The full variable domain, in which reference TRBV5-1 and TRBJ1-2 provide the parts outside the CDR3, is KAGVTQTPRYLIKTRGQQVTLSCSPISGHRSVSWYQQTPGQGLQFLFEYFSETQRNKGNFPGRFSGRQFSNSRSEMNVSTLELGDSALYLCASREDRGIHGYTFGSGTRLTVV.

This rearrangement joins TRBV30 to TRBJ2-3; 8 bases fit TRBD1. The ends lost 0 bases at V and 0 bases at J; junction bases unmatched: 5. The CDR3 has 16 residues. The germline V gene has CDR1 GTSNPN and CDR2 SVGIG (reference sequence). This CDR3 is CAWSVGTGLSTDTQYF. CDR3 DNA sequence: TGTGCCTGGAGTGTGGGGACAGGTCTTAGCACAGATACGCAGTATTTT.

This clonotype was seen ten or more times. The chain uses TRBV14 and TRBJ2-1; D gene uncertain. V was trimmed by 4 bases and J by 6 bases, leaving 7 bases between them. From germline, CDR1 is SGHDN and CDR2 FVKESK. The CDR3 runs 12 residues. This CDR3 is CASSPTVNEQFF. CDR3 nucleotide sequence: TGTGCCAGCAGCCCCACGGTCAATGAGCAGTTCTTC.

This clonotype came up many times. This chain uses TRBV29-1 with TRBJ2-1; no clear D. Trimming pared 6 bases from V and 7 bases from J, leaving 13 bases between. This CDR3 comprises 12 residues. Germline V gene sequence: CDR1 SQVTM, CDR2 ANQGSEA. Here the CDR3 DNA reads TGCAGCGTCGTGAGAACCCCGAATGAGCAGTTCTTC. This codes for CSVVRTPNEQFF.

This clonotype has just a few counts. This rearrangement joins TRBV28 to TRBJ1-4, with 7 bases that match TRBD1. This CDR3 is built from 16 residues. The J segment lost 10 bases and the V segment lost 4 bases, leaving 15 bases of the junction unmatched. The V gene's germline CDR1 is MDHEN and CDR2 SYDVKM. The CDR3 spells CASSSIYQGDRVKLFF. The DNA for the CDR3 is TGTGCCAGCAGTTCGATATATCAGGGGGACCGAGTAAAACTGTTTTTT.

The genes are TRBV9 and TRBJ2-7; tentatively, D is TRBD1 (5 bases). The germline V gene encodes CDR1 SGDLS and CDR2 YYNGEE. The CDR3 covers 15 residues. The V end was cut by 0 bases, the J end by 2 bases, with 12 bases between. The CDR3 spells CASSVAAGPAYEQYF. Here the CDR3 DNA reads TGTGCCAGCAGCGTAGCGGCAGGGCCGGCCTACGAGCAGTACTTC. Full variable domain (missing parts from reference TRBV9 and TRBJ2-7): DSGVTQTPKHLITATGQRVTLRCSPRSGDLSVYWYQQSLDQGLQFLIQYYNGEERAKGNILERFSAQQFPDLHSELNLSSLELGDSALYFCASSVAAGPAYEQYFGPGTRLTVT.